This T cell receptor beta chain is from a study of metastatic and nonmetastatic thyroid tumors. Study overall: Repertoire comparison spanned blood and tumor or nodule tissue of malignant and benign thyroid patients. The study, taken as a whole, reports: When malignant thyroid tumors were compared with benign nodules, TCR beta diversity was reportedly significantly higher in the malignant tumors. This held in both blood and tumor samples.

The CDR3 length is 13 residues. V was trimmed by 5 bases and J by 3 bases, leaving 10 bases between them. Germline V lookup: CDR1 ENHRY, CDR2 SYGVKD. This clone appeared many times. Antigen specificity is unknown. Original processing methods: A distant-metastasis classifier for papillary thyroid cancer was built using CDR3 differences across clinicopathological groups. TCRdb re-clonotyped the PCR reads via MiXCR. These V and J calls originate from TCRdb's pipeline instead of the authors' own analysis. This sample has some 93,000 clones, with 9.5% to 15% found just once. The entire patient cohort was treatment-naive prior to thyroid surgery.

The V and J genes are TRBV10-3 and TRBJ1-2, with D maybe TRBD1 (5 bases). What was sequenced was blood. The receptor was isolated from a female donor with papillary thyroid cancer or a benign thyroid nodule (not recorded which). Some clones in this sample may be carry-over from other donors' samples. The CDR3 coding sequence is TGTGCCATCAGTCCCGGGGGGGACTATGGCTACACCTTC. Its translation: CAISPGGDYGYTF.